The 20 T cell receptor beta chains given below trace back to one sample, sequenced in a study of T cell responses to AZD1222 COVID-19 vaccine. Libraries were prepared by immunoSEQ multiplex PCR; TCRdb keeps only in-frame clonotypes and omits some of them. The data contain roughly 200,000 clones, approximately 86% of them singletons. The sequencing here drew on peripheral blood, taken on day 0 of AZD1222 vaccination. The receptors come from an adult in good health.

The gene calls are TRBV18 and TRBJ2-7; no firm D call. V dropped 2 bases and J dropped 7 bases, with 12 bases sitting between them. The CDR3 spans 13 residues. Germline values: CDR1 KGHSH, CDR2 LQKENI. CDR3 nucleotides: TGTGCCAGCTCACCAGCTGCGCCCGGTGAGCAGTACTTC. Translation gives CASSPAAPGEQYF.

J is TRBJ1-2 and V is TRBV4-2, with D possibly being TRBD1 (5 bases). This CDR3 has 16 amino acids. Germline assignment: CDR1 LGHNA and CDR2 YNFKEQ. V was clipped by 3 bases and J by 7 bases, with 21 bases between them. The CDR3 region is CASSQDLQVEAGGYTF. The CDR3 coding sequence is TGTGCCAGCAGCCAGGACCTACAGGTGGAGGCAGGTGGCTACACCTTC.

In its sample, this clone was seen once. Mismatch with germline at one junction end may stem from a read error. The CDR3 here is CSPRDPETQYF. As DNA, the CDR3 is TGCAGTCCCCGTGACCCAGAAACGCAGTATTTT. The gene calls are TRBV20-1 and TRBJ2-3; D unresolved. The CDR3 is 11 amino acids. Germline CDR1 is DFQATT and CDR2 is SNEGSKA (reference sequence).

CDR3 residues: CASSLGVFGNTIYF. CDR3 sequence (DNA): TGTGCCAGCAGTTTAGGGGTTTTTGGAAACACCATATATTTT. The chain couples TRBV28 to TRBJ1-3; D call uncertain. The V end lost 2 bases, the J end lost 3 bases, and 8 bases lay between the germline ends. This CDR3 is 14 amino acids long. CDR1 is MDHEN, CDR2 SYDVKM, per germline.

The chain recombines TRBV4-1 with TRBJ2-7; a possible D gene is TRBD1 (6 bases). Trimming pared 4 bases from V and 2 bases from J, leaving 12 bases between. This CDR3 region has 14 residues. The V gene's germline CDR1 is MGHRA and CDR2 YSYEKL. The CDR3 is CASSPTGLAYEQYF. The CDR3 bases are TGCGCCAGCAGCCCAACAGGGTTAGCCTACGAGCAGTACTTC.

The chain recombines TRBV2 with TRBJ2-1; TRBD1 matches 10 bases. Germline V CDR1 and CDR2: SNHLY, FYNNEI. CDR3 size: 14 residues. The V segment lost 7 bases and the J segment 7 bases; nucleotides outside the gene matches: 7. The CDR3 bases are TGTGCCAGCATCCCCGACAGGGGGCTGAATGAGCAGTTCTTC. The encoded protein is CASIPDRGLNEQFF.

J is TRBJ2-7 and V is TRBV5-6; possible D gene TRBD1, 5 bases. Germline CDR1 reads SGHDT; CDR2 reads YYEEEE. The length of the CDR3 is 12 residues. V was trimmed by 2 bases and J by 11 bases, leaving 14 bases between them. DNA of the CDR3: TGTGCCAGCAGCTTCAGGGTGCCTCCAGAGTACTTC. The encoded protein is CASSFRVPPEYF.

The chain joins TRBV30 to TRBJ2-1, with TRBD1 matching 7 bases. The J segment lost 3 bases and the V segment lost 4 bases, leaving 6 bases of the junction unmatched. The CDR3 runs to 14 residues. Germline V gives CDR1 GTSNPN, CDR2 SVGIG (reference sequence). CDR3 residues: CAWNRGDSYNEQFF. CDR3 coding DNA: TGTGCCTGGAACAGAGGGGACAGCTACAATGAGCAGTTCTTC.

This chain links TRBV30 with TRBJ2-4; D is possibly TRBD1 (5 bases). CDR1 is GTSNPN and CDR2 is SVGIG in the germline V gene (reference sequence). V lost 0 bases, J lost 0 bases, and 9 bases lay in between. The CDR3 runs 15 residues. The CDR3 loop reads CAWSVTALAKNIQYF. Here the CDR3 DNA reads TGTGCCTGGAGTGTGACAGCCCTAGCCAAAAACATTCAGTACTTC.

The chain combines TRBV9 with TRBJ1-4, with D hard to call. Germline CDR1 and CDR2: SGDLS and YYNGEE. V gave up 2 bases and J gave up 4 bases, with 9 bases separating them. The CDR3 has 14 residues. For the CDR3, the DNA is TGTGCCAGCAGCGTCGAGCAAGTTAATGAAAAACTGTTTTTT. Protein sequence: CASSVEQVNEKLFF.

This chain connects TRBV3-1 (or the pseudogene TRBV3-2) to TRBJ2-1; 9 nucleotides agree with TRBD2. V lost 1 base to trimming and J lost 7 bases; unmatched junction nucleotides: 8. This CDR3 spans 16 amino acids. The germline gives CDR1 LGHDT, CDR2 YNNKEL (reference sequence). The CDR3 bases are TGTGCCAGCAGCCAAGTTTGGCTAGCGGGGATGAATGAGCAGTTCTTC. Its translation is CASSQVWLAGMNEQFF.

The CDR3 spells CASSQGLAETQYF. The DNA for the CDR3 is TGTGCCAGCAGCCAAGGCCTAGCGGAGACCCAGTACTTC. The genes are TRBV3-1 (or the pseudogene TRBV3-2) and TRBJ2-5, with D possibly TRBD2 on 6 matching bases. Trimming took off 1 base at V and 5 bases at J, with 8 bases between the two ends. CDR1 and CDR2 from the germline V gene are LGHDT and YNNKEL (reference sequence). The CDR3 has 13 residues.

V and J are TRBV28 and TRBJ2-7; 8 bases line up with TRBD2. The V and J ends lost 2 bases and 9 bases, in that order; junction bases with no gene match: 15. The CDR3 covers 16 residues. Germline V gene sequence: CDR1 MDHEN, CDR2 SYDVKM. CDR3 region: CASSLRGGAGDLGQYF. The CDR3 DNA reads TGTGCCAGCAGTTTACGGGGGGGGGCAGGGGATTTGGGGCAGTACTTC.

CDR3 protein: CASRAITGYTYEQYF. The CDR3 coding sequence is TGTGCCAGCAGAGCTATAACAGGGTACACCTACGAGCAGTACTTC. The rearrangement uses TRBV6-5 and TRBJ2-7; tentative D call: TRBD1 (6 bases). Germline lookup yields CDR1 MNHEY and CDR2 SVGAGI. The CDR3 is made up of 15 amino acids. V was pared by 6 bases and J by 2 bases, with 17 bases between.

The gene calls are TRBV27 and TRBJ2-1, with 8 bases lining up with TRBD2. Losses at the gene ends were 3 bases for V and 9 bases for J; bases not matched to a gene: 7. In germline, CDR1 is MNHEY, CDR2 SMNVEV (reference sequence). This CDR3 has 14 residues. CDR3 nucleotide sequence: TGTGCCAGCAGTTTGGGACTAGATCAAAGTGAGCAGTTCTTC. It is translated as CASSLGLDQSEQFF.

The genes are TRBV2 and TRBJ1-6; D possibly corresponds to TRBD1 (6 bases). The V and J ends lost 4 bases and 8 bases respectively, with 12 bases between them. CDR3 size: 14 residues. The germline CDR1 and CDR2 sequences are SNHLY and FYNNEI. The CDR3 DNA reads as TGTGCCAGCAGTGTCTGGGGGGCAGATTCACCCCTCCACTTT. Translating it yields CASSVWGADSPLHF.

The gene calls are TRBV2 and TRBJ2-5, with TRBD1 matching 10 bases. The CDR3 consists of 13 residues. Germline V gene data show CDR1 as SNHLY and CDR2 as FYNNEI. V was clipped by 6 bases and J by 4 bases; unmatched bases: 2. The CDR3 spells CASRTGGRETQYF. DNA of the CDR3: TGTGCCAGCAGGACAGGGGGCCGAGAGACCCAGTACTTC.

The V and J genes are TRBV2 and TRBJ2-2; possibly TRBD1 for D (6 bases). CDR3 length equals 13 residues. CDR1 and CDR2 from the germline V gene are SNHLY and FYNNEI. Deletions cut 9 bases from V and 2 bases from J, with 10 bases between. Here the CDR3 reads CASGQTNTGELFF. For the CDR3, the DNA is TGTGCCAGTGGACAGACAAACACCGGGGAGCTGTTTTTT.

The chain carries TRBV6-5 and TRBJ1-1, with 7 nucleotides matching TRBD1. The V and J ends lost 0 bases and 6 bases, in that order; junction bases with no gene match: 4. Germline V gives CDR1 MNHEY, CDR2 SVGAGI. CDR3 length: 14 residues. The CDR3 reads CASSYSSQGAEAFF. The CDR3 nucleotides read TGTGCCAGCAGTTACTCGAGTCAGGGGGCTGAAGCTTTCTTT.

J is TRBJ1-1 and V is TRBV21-1. TRBV21-1 is assigned pseudogene status. This CDR3 has 12 amino acids. The chain's CDR3 is CAICGTNTEAFF. The CDR3, as DNA: TGTGCCATCTGCGGTACGAACACTGAAGCTTTCTTT.